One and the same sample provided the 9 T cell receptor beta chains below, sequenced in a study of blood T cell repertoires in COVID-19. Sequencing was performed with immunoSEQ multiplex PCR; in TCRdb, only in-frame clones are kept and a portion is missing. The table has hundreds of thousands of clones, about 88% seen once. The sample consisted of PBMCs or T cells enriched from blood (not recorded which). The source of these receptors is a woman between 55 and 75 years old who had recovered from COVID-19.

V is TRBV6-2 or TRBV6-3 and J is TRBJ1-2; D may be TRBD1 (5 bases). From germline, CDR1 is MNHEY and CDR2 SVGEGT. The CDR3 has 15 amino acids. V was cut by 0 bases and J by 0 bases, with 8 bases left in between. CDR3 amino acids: CASSYSGAANYGYTF. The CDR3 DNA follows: TGTGCCAGCAGTTACTCAGGGGCCGCTAACTATGGCTACACCTTC.

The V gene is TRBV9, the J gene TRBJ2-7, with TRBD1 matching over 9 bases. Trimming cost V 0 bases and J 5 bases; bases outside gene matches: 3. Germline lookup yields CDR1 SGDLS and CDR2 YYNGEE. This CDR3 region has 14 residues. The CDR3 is CASSVATGGDEQYF. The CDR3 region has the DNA TGTGCCAGCAGCGTAGCTACAGGGGGCGACGAGCAGTACTTC.

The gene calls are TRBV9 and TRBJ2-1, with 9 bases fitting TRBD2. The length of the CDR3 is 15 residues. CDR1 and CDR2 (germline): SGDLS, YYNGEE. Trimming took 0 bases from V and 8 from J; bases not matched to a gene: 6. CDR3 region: CASSVDAGGWYEQFF. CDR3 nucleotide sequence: TGTGCCAGCAGCGTAGATGCGGGGGGGTGGTATGAGCAGTTCTTC.

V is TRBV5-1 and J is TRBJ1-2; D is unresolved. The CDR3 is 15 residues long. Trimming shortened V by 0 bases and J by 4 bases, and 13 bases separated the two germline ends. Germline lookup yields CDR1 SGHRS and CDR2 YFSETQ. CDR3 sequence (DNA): TGCGCCAGCAGCTTGGATGGGGTTCGGGGCTATGGCTACACCTTC. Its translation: CASSLDGVRGYGYTF. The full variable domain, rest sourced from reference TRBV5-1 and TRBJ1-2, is KAGVTQTPRYLIKTRGQQVTLSCSPISGHRSVSWYQQTPGQGLQFLFEYFSETQRNKGNFPGRFSGRQFSNSRSEMNVSTLELGDSALYLCASSLDGVRGYGYTFGSGTRLTVV.

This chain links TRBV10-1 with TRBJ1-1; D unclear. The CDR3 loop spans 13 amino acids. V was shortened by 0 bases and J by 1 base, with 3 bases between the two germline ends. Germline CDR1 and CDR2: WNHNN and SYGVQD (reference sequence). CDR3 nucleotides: TGCGCCAGCAGTGAGTCGGCGAACACTGAAGCTTTCTTT. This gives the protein CASSESANTEAFF.

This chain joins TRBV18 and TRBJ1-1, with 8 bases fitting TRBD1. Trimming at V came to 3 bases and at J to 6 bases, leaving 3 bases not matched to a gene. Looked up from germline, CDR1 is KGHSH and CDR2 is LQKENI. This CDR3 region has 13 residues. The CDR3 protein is CASSPVDRAEAFF. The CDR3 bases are TGTGCCAGCTCACCGGTGGACAGGGCTGAAGCTTTCTTT.

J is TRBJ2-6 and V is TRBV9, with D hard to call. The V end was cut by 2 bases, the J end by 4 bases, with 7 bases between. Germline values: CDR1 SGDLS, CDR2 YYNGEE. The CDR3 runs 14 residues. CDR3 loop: CASSVFVGANVLTF. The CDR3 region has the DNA TGTGCCAGCAGCGTTTTCGTAGGGGCCAACGTCCTGACTTTC.

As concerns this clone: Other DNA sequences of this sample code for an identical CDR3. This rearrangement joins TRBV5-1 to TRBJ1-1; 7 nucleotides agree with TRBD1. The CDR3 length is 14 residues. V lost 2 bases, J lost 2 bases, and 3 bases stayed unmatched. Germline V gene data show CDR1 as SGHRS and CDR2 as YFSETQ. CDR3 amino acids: CASSLTGVNTEAFF. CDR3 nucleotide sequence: TGCGCCAGCAGCTTAACAGGGGTAAACACTGAAGCTTTCTTT.

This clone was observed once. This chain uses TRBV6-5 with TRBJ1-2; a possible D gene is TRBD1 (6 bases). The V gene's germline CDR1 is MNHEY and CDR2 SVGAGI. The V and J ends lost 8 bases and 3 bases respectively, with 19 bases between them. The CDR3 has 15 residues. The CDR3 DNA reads TGTGCCAGCTCACAGGGAAAACCCCTTTACTATGGCTACACCTTC. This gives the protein CASSQGKPLYYGYTF.